The present entry profiles one TCR beta chain with its context. Its antigen is unidentified. This specimen belongs to a study of T cell responses to AZD1222 COVID-19 vaccine. Across the whole study: Pooling covered second doses at about 4 or about 12 weeks.

Repertoires were generated with immunoSEQ multiplex PCR, while TCRdb's copy carries only in-frame clones and drops some. The sample yields some 110,000 clones, 88% seen once. Germline CDR1 is MNHEY and CDR2 is SVGAGI. The CDR3 totals 15 residues. The germline V and J ends were trimmed by 6 bases and 0 bases, with 9 bases remaining between them. Study findings and constraints: Unmutated regions of variants are reportedly targeted by nearly half of spike-specific TCRs.

The chain combines TRBV6-5 with TRBJ1-6, with a weak D call TRBD1 (6 bases). The source was peripheral blood, collected on day 0 of AZD1222 vaccination. The source is an adult in good health. CDR3 DNA sequence: TGTGCCAGCAGGATGACAGGCTCCTATAATTCACCCCTCCACTTT. The encoded protein is CASRMTGSYNSPLHF.